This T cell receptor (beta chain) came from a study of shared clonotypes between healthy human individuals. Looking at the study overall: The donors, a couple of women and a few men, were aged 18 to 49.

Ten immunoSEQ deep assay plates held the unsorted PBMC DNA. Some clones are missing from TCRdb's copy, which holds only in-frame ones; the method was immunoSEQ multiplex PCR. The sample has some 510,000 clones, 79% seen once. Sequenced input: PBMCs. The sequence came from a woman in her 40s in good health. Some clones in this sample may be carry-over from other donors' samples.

In DNA, the CDR3 is TGTGCCAGCAGCCAAGATCGAGCTAGCCCGAGCACAGATACGCAGTATTTT. It specifies CASSQDRASPSTDTQYF. The chain couples TRBV4-2 to TRBJ2-3, with D possibly matching TRBD2 (5 bases). This CDR3 is built from 17 residues. The V and J ends lost 0 bases and 0 bases respectively, with 13 bases between them. Germline lookup yields CDR1 LGHNA and CDR2 YNFKEQ.